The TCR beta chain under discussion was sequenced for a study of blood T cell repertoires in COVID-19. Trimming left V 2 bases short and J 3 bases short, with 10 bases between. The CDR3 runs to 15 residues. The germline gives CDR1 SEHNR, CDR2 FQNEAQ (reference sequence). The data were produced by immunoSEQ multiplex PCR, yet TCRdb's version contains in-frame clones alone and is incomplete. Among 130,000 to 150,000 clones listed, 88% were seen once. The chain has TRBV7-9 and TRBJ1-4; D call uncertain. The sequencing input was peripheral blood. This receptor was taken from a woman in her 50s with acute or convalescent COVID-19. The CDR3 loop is CASSLQRASNEKLFF. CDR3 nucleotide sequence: TGTGCCAGCAGCTTACAGAGAGCGTCTAATGAAAAACTGTTTTTT.